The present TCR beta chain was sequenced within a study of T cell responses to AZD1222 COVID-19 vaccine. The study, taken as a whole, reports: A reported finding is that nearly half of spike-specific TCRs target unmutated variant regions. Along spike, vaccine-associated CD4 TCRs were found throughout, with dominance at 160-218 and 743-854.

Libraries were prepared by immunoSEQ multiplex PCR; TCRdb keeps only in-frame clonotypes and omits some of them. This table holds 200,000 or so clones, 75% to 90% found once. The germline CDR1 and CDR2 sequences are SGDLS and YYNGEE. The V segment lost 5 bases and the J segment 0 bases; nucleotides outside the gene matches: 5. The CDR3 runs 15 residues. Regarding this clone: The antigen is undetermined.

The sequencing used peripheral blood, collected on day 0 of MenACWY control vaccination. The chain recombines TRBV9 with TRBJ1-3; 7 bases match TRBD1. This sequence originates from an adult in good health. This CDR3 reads CASRGDRPSGNTIYF. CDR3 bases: TGTGCCAGCAGAGGGGACAGACCCTCTGGAAACACCATATATTTT.